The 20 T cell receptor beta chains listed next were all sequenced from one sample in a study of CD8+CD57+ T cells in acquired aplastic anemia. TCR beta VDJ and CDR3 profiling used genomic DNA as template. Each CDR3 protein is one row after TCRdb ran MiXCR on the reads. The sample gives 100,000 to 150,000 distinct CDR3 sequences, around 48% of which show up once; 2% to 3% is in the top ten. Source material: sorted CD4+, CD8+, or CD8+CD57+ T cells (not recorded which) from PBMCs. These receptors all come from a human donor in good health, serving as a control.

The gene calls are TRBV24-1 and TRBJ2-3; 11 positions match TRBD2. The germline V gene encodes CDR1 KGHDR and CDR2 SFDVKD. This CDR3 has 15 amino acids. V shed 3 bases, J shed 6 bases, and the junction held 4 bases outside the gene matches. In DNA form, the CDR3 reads TGTGCCACCAGTGATGTAGCGGGGGGGACGGATACGCAGTATTTT. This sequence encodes CATSDVAGGTDTQYF.

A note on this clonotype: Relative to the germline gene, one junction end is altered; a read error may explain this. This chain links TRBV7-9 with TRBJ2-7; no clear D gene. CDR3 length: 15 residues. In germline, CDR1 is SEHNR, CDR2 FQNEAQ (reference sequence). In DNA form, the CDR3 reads TGTGCCAGCAGCCCCCTGGGAAGGGCCCACTACGAGCAGTGCTTC. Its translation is CASSPLGRAHYEQCF.

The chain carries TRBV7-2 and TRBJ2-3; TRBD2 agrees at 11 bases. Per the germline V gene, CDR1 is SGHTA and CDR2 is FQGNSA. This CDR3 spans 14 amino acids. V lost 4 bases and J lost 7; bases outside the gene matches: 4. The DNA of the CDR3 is TGTGCCAGCAGCTCTAGCGGGGGGCCGAATACGCAGTATTTT. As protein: CASSSSGGPNTQYF.

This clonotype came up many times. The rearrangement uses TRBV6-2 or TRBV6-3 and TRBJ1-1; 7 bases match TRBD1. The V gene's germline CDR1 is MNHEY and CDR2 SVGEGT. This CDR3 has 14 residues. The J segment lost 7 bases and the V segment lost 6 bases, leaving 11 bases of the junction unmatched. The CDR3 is CASSRQGLGVEAFF. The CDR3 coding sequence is TGTGCCAGCAGCCGACAGGGATTGGGGGTTGAAGCTTTCTTT.

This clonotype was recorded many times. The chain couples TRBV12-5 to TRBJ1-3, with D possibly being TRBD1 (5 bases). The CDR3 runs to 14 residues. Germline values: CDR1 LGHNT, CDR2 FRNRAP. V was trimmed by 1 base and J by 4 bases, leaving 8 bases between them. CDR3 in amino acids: CASGLAEGGNTIYF. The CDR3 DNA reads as TGTGCTAGTGGTTTGGCAGAGGGGGGAAACACCATATATTTT.

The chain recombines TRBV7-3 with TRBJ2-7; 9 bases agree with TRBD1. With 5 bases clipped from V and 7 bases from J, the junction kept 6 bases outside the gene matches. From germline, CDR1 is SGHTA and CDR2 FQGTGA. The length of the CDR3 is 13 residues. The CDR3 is CASSPRTGDEQYF. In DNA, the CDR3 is TGTGCCAGCAGCCCTCGGACAGGGGATGAGCAGTACTTC.

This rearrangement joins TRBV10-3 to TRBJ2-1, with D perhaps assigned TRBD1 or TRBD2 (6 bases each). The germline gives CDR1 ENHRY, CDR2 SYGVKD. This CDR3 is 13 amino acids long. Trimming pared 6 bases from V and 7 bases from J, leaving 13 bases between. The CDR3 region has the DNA TGTGCCATCAGCGGGGGCCGGGGAAATGAGCAGTTCTTC. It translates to CAISGGRGNEQFF.

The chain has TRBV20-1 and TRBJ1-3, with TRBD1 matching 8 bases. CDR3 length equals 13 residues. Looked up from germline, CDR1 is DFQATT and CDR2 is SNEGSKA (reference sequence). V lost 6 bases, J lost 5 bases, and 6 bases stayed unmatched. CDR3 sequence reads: CSAKDRGRNTIYF. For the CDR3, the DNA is TGCAGTGCCAAAGACAGGGGTCGAAACACCATATATTTT.

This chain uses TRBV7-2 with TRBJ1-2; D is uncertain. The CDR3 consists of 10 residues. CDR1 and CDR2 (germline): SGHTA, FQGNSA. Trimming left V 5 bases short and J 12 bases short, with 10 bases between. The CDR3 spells CASSPAGNTF. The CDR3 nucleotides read TGTGCCAGCAGCCCGGCTGGAAACACCTTC.

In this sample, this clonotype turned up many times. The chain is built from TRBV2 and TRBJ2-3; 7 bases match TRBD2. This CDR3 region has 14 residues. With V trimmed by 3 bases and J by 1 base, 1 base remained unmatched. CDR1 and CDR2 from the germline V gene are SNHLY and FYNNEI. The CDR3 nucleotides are TGTGCCAGCAGTGAGGGGGGGGGCACAGATACGCAGTATTTT. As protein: CASSEGGGTDTQYF.

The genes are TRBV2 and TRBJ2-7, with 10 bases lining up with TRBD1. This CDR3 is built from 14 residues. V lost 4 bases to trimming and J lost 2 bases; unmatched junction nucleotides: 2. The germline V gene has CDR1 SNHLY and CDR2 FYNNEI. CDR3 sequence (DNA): TGTGCCAGCAGTGTAGGGACAGGGGCCTACGAGCAGTACTTC. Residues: CASSVGTGAYEQYF.

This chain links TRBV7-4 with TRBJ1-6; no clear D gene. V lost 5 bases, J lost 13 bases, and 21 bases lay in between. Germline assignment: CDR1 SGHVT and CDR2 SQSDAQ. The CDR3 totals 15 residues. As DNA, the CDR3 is TGTGCCAGCAGCCGCGGAACAGACTCCTCTAACCCCCTCCACTTT. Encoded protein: CASSRGTDSSNPLHF.

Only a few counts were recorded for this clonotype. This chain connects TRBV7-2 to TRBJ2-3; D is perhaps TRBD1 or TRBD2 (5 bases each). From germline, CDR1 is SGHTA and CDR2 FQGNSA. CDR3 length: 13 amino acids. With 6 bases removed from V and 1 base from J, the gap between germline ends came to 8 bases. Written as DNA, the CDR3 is TGTGCCAGCAGGTTGGGGGGCACAGATACGCAGTATTTT. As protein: CASRLGGTDTQYF.

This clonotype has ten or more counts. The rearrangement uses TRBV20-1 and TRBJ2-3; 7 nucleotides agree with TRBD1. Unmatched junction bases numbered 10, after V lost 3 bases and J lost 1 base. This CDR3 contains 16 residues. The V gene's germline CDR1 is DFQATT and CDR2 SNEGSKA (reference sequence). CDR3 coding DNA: TGCAGTGCTAGGACTACACAGGGGCAGGGCACAGATACGCAGTATTTT. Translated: CSARTTQGQGTDTQYF.

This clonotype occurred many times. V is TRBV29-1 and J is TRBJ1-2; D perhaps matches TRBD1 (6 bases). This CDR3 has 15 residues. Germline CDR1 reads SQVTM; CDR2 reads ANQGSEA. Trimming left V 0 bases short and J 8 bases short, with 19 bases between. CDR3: CSVEDIQGRPGGYTF. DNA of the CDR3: TGCAGCGTTGAAGACATCCAGGGGCGCCCGGGCGGCTACACCTTC.

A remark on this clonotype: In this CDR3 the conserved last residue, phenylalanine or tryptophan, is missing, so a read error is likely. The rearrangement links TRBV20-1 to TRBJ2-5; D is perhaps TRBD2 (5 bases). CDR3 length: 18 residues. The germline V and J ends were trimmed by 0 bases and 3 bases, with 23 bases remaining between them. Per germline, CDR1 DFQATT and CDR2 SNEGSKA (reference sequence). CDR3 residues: CSARDYLEGSFVEETQYS. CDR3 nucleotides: TGCAGTGCTAGAGATTATCTAGAGGGAAGTTTTGTGGAAGAGACCCAGTACTCC.

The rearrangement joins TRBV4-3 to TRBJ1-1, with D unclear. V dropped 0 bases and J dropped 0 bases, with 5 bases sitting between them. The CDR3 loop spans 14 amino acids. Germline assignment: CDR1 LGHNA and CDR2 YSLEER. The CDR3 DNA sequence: TGCGCCAGCAGCCAAGAGTACATGAACACTGAAGCTTTCTTT. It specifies CASSQEYMNTEAFF.

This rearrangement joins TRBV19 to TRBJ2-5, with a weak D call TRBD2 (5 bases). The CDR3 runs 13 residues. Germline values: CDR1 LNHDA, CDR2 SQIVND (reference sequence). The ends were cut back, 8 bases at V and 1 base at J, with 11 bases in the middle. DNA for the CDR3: TGTGCCAGTGGACCGGGGAGCCAAGAGACCCAGTACTTC. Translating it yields CASGPGSQETQYF.

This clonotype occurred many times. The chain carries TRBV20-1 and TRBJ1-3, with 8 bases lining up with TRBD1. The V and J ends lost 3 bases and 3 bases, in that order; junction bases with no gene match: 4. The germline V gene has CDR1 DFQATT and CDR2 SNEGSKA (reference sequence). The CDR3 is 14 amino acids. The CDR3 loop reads CSARAGGNGNTIYF. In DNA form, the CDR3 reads TGCAGTGCTAGGGCAGGGGGCAATGGAAACACCATATATTTT.

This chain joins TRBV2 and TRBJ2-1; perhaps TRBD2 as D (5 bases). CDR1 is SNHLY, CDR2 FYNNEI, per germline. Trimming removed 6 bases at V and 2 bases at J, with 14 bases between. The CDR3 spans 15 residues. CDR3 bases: TGTGCCAGCAGGATCGGACGGGGAGCCTACAATGAGCAGTTCTTC. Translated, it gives CASRIGRGAYNEQFF.